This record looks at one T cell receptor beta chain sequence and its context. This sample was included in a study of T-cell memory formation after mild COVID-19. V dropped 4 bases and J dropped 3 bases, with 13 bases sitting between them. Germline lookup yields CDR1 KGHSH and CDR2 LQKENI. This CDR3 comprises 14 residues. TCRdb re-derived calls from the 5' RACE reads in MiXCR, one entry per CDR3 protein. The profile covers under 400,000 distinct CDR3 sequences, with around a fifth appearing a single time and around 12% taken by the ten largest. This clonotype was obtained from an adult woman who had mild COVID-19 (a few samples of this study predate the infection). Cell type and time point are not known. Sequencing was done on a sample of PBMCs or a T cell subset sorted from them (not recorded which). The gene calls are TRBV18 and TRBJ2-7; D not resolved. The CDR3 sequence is CASSRSVGDYEQYF. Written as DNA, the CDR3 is TGTGCCAGCTCACGATCGGTCGGCGACTACGAGCAGTACTTC.